The rows below give T cell receptor beta chains drawn from one sample of a study of blood T cell repertoires in COVID-19. Repertoires were generated with immunoSEQ multiplex PCR, while TCRdb's copy carries only in-frame clones and drops some. The sample carries 70,000 to 95,000 clones, around 92% recorded once. Sequencing was done on a sample of peripheral blood. The receptor set was obtained from a man between 45 and 60 years old with COVID-19, enrolled during active disease. Both conserved end residues are part of each CDR3. The D gene is left open where the match is weak. Size values are once, few and many counts, or a class for expanded clones, and some rows have none.

J gene,V gene,D gene,clone size,CDR3 DNA,CDR3 protein
TRBJ2-5,TRBV6-5,TRBD2,NA,TGTGCCAGCAAATTAGCGGGGGCGCGGGAGACCCAGTACTTC,CASKLAGARETQYF
TRBJ1-5,TRBV6-5,NA,NA,TGTGCCAGCAGTCGTAGCAATCAGCCCCAGCATTTT,CASSRSNQPQHF
TRBJ1-2,TRBV7-2,NA,NA,TGTGCCAGCAGCTTACAGGGTGTCTATGGCTACACCTTC,CASSLQGVYGYTF
TRBJ1-4,TRBV30,NA,NA,TGTGCCTGGAGTGTACAGGGCCCTAATGAAAAACTGTTTTTT,CAWSVQGPNEKLFF
TRBJ1-6,TRBV15,NA,NA,TGTGCCACCACGGGGGGGTCAACGGATTCACCCCTCCACTTT,CATTGGSTDSPLHF
TRBJ2-2,TRBV7-9,TRBD1,NA,TGTGCCAGCAGATTGGGACAGACGAACACCGGGGAGCTGTTTTTT,CASRLGQTNTGELFF
TRBJ2-3,TRBV5-4,TRBD1,once,TGTGCCAGCAGCTTGAAGGTGGCAGGGGGCGCAGATACGCAGTATTTT,CASSLKVAGGADTQYF
TRBJ2-7,TRBV7-3,NA,NA,TGTGCCAGCAGCTTAGAGGTGGGGGCCTCCTACGAGCAGTACTTC,CASSLEVGASYEQYF
TRBJ1-2,TRBV18,TRBD1,NA,TGTGCCAGCTCATCGACAGGGGATAAGAGCTATGGCTACACCTTC,CASSSTGDKSYGYTF
TRBJ1-6,TRBV19,NA,NA,TGTGCCAGTAGTATAGTCGGGACATCTATCTCAGCCCTCCACTTT,CASSIVGTSISALHF
TRBJ2-1,TRBV3-1/TRBV3-2,NA,NA,TGTGCCAGCAGCCAAGAAATCGGGATGAGCTCCTACAATGAGCAGTTCTTC,CASSQEIGMSSYNEQFF
TRBJ2-7,TRBV5-5,NA,NA,TGTGCCAGCAGCTTAGAGGACGAGCAGTACTTC,CASSLEDEQYF
TRBJ1-3,TRBV5-1,NA,once,TGCGCCAGCAGCCCGGACGGGGGTTACTCTGGAAACACCATATATTTT,CASSPDGGYSGNTIYF
TRBJ1-5,TRBV10-3,TRBD1,NA,TGTGCCATCAGTGGGACAGGGGGCGGCAATCAGCCCCAGCATTTT,CAISGTGGGNQPQHF
TRBJ1-3,TRBV5-4,NA,few,TGTGCCAGCAGCTTGGTCGGGGGTGGTTCTGGAAACACCATATATTTT,CASSLVGGGSGNTIYF
TRBJ1-4,TRBV5-3,TRBD1,NA,TGTGCCAGAAGCTCCCCTAAGGACAGGATTAATGAAAAACTGTTTTTT,CARSSPKDRINEKLFF
TRBJ1-6,TRBV10-3,NA,NA,TGTGCCATCAGTGAGTCAGGATTTAGCACGGCCACGTATAATTCACCCCTCCACTTT,CAISESGFSTATYNSPLHF
TRBJ1-2,TRBV7-9,TRBD1,NA,TGTGCCAGCAGCACGTGGGACAGGGGAAACTATGGCTACACCTTC,CASSTWDRGNYGYTF
TRBJ1-5,TRBV10-1,NA,NA,TGCGCCAGGGGTACAGGGCGAAGGGAAAATCAGCCCCAGCATTTT,CARGTGRRENQPQHF
TRBJ2-7,TRBV27,NA,once,TGTGCCAGCAGTCCTGTCGACAGATCCTACGAGCAGTACTTC,CASSPVDRSYEQYF
TRBJ2-1,TRBV7-8,TRBD1,NA,TGTGCCAGCAGCTTGAACAGGGGGCGAAACAATGAGCAGTTCTTC,CASSLNRGRNNEQFF
TRBJ1-1,TRBV19,TRBD1,NA,TGTGCCAGTAGAACACCGGGACAGGGTATGGCTGAAGCTTTCTTT,CASRTPGQGMAEAFF
TRBJ2-1,TRBV15,NA,NA,TGTGCCAGTAGCCGGCGGGCTGATGAGCAGTTCTTC,CASSRRADEQFF
TRBJ1-5,TRBV19,NA,NA,TGTGCCAGTAGTATGGGGGGGGGACGTGACCAGCCCCAGCATTTT,CASSMGGGRDQPQHF
TRBJ1-1,TRBV11-1,NA,NA,TGTGCCAGCAGCTTTACTGGGGCTGGAACTGAAGCTTTCTTT,CASSFTGAGTEAFF
TRBJ2-5,TRBV7-9,NA,once,TGTGCCAGCAGCTCCCGGCTCGGACAGCAACAAGAGACCCAGTACTTC,CASSSRLGQQQETQYF
TRBJ1-5,TRBV19,NA,NA,TGTGCCAGTAGCGGGGGGCGAGGTCAGCCCCAGCATTTT,CASSGGRGQPQHF
TRBJ1-6,TRBV5-1,NA,NA,TGCGCCAGCAGCCCCCAGCCGACAGGACATAATTCACCCCTCCACTTT,CASSPQPTGHNSPLHF
TRBJ2-5,TRBV6-5,TRBD1,NA,TGTGCCAGCACCTCGGACAGGAGGTTGGCCCAGTACTTC,CASTSDRRLAQYF
TRBJ1-3,TRBV3-1/TRBV3-2,TRBD1,few,TGTGCCAGCAGCCGGGACAGCCAACACTCTGGAAACACCATATATTTT,CASSRDSQHSGNTIYF
TRBJ2-7,TRBV5-4,TRBD1,NA,TGTGCCAGCAGCCCGGGACAGGCGGCTGCCGAGCAGTACTTC,CASSPGQAAAEQYF
TRBJ1-5,TRBV2,NA,NA,TGTGCCAGCAGAGGGACACCCGGCGGCAATCAGCCCCAGCATTTT,CASRGTPGGNQPQHF
TRBJ2-7,TRBV9,TRBD2,NA,TGTGCCAGCAGCGCCACAGCCGGACTAGCGGGGGCGGGAGAGCAGTACTTC,CASSATAGLAGAGEQYF
TRBJ1-1,TRBV7-9,NA,NA,TGTGCCAGCAGCTTAGGGCCGGCTTTCTTT,CASSLGPAFF
TRBJ2-7,TRBV4-1,NA,NA,TGCGCCAGCAGCCAAGGAACTCTACAGTCCTCCTACGAGCAGTACTTC,CASSQGTLQSSYEQYF
TRBJ1-1,TRBV29-1,NA,NA,TGCAGCGTTGCGTCGGGGGGCTCTGAAGCTTTCTTT,CSVASGGSEAFF
TRBJ1-6,TRBV10-3,NA,NA,TGTGCCATCCTCCAGGGAAGAAATTCACCCCTCCACTTT,CAILQGRNSPLHF
TRBJ2-5,TRBV18,TRBD2,NA,TGTGCCAGCACCGGGGGGTACCAAGAGACCCAGTACTTC,CASTGGYQETQYF
TRBJ2-7,TRBV7-9,TRBD2,NA,TGTGCCAGCAGCCAGGGACTAGCGGTTTCCTACGAGCAGTACTTC,CASSQGLAVSYEQYF
TRBJ2-7,TRBV6-1,TRBD1,NA,TGTGCCAGCAGTGAAGACGGGACAGGGTGGATCTACGAGCAGTACTTC,CASSEDGTGWIYEQYF
TRBJ1-1,TRBV29-1,TRBD1,NA,TGCAGCGTTGGACAGGGGAACACTGAAGCTTTCTTT,CSVGQGNTEAFF